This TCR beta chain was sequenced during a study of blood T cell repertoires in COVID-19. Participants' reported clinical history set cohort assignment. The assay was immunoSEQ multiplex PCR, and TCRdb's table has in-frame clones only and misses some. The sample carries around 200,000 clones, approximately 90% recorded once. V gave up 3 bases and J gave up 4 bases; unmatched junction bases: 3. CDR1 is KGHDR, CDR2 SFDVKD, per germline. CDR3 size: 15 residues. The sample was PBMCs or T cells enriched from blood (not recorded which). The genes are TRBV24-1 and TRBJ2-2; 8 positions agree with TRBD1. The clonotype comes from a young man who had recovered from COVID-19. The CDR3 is CATSDSRGRTGELFF. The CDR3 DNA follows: TGTGCCACCAGTGATAGCAGGGGGCGCACCGGGGAGCTGTTTTTT.